This T cell receptor beta chain was recovered during a study of cytomegalovirus exposure and HLA in healthy donors. Overall study: Among the roughly 370 genotyped donors, about 81% were placed in the Caucasian-associated ancestry cluster.

Donors in the study were healthy people who gave bone marrow. Study results and limitations: Per a later analysis, 18,000 or so TCR beta sequences showed association with HLA alleles at 0.05 false discovery rate. Per a later analysis, HLA-associated TCR beta chains showed more clonal expansion than other, equally common TCR beta chains.

The V gene lost 0 bases and the J gene lost 5 bases, with 7 bases spanning the gap. The CDR3 sequence is 13 residues long. Germline V CDR1 and CDR2: SGDLS, YYNGEE. As to this clone: The target antigen is unknown.

13 Jbeta primers and 60 Vbeta primers were used for the PCR. The protocol was immunoSEQ multiplex PCR, while the TCRdb copy is restricted to in-frame clones and leaves out a portion. The sample lists 170,000 or so clones; just under 80% were seen once. This chain joins TRBV9 and TRBJ2-3; tentatively, D is TRBD2 (6 bases). The sequence was collected from a woman between 50 and 59 years old in good health and CMV-seropositive. The sequenced material came from PBMCs. The CDR3 region has the DNA TGTGCCAGCAGCGTAGGAGCGGGAGATACGCAGTATTTT. Residues: CASSVGAGDTQYF.